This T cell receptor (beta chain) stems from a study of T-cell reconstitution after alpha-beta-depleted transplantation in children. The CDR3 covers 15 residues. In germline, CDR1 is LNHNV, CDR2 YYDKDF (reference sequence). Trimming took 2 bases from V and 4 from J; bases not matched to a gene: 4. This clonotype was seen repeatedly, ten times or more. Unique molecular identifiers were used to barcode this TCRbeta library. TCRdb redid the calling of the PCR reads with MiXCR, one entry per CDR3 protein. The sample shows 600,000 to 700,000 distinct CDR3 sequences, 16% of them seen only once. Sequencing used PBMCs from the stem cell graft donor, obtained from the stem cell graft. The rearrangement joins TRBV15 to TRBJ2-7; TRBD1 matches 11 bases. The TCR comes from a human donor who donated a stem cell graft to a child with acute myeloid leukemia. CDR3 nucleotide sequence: TGTGCCACCAGCAGATACCGGGACAGGGGGTACGAGCAGTACTTC. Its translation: CATSRYRDRGYEQYF.